The 17 T cell receptor beta chains below were found in one sample sequenced in a study of blood T cell repertoires in COVID-19. Using immunoSEQ multiplex PCR, the repertoire was profiled, and TCRdb retains in-frame clones only, with some absent. The table includes approximately 30,000 clones, 70% to 90% detected once. Specimen: peripheral blood. The receptors derive from a woman aged 40 to 50 with active or convalescent COVID-19.

V usage is TRBV4-1 and J usage is TRBJ2-1; 9 positions agree with TRBD2. Unmatched junction bases numbered 4, after V lost 3 bases and J lost 4 bases. The CDR3 has 15 amino acids. Germline-derived CDR1 and CDR2 are MGHRA and YSYEKL. The CDR3 DNA reads as TGCGCCAGCAGCCATGATAGCGGGGGTTACAATGAGCAGTTCTTC. This translates into CASSHDSGGYNEQFF.

This clone occurred once. This chain links TRBV7-9 with TRBJ2-1; D perhaps matches TRBD1 (5 bases). CDR1 SEHNR and CDR2 FQNEAQ come from the germline V gene (reference sequence). CDR3 length equals 14 residues. Deletions cut 8 bases from V and 2 bases from J, with 13 bases between. This CDR3 is CASADNSPYNEQFF. The CDR3 nucleotides read TGTGCCAGCGCGGACAACTCCCCCTACAATGAGCAGTTCTTC.

CDR3 sequence reads: CASSQDLGSEAFF. CDR3 DNA sequence: TGTGCCAGCAGCCAAGATCTGGGCTCTGAAGCTTTCTTT. The chain combines TRBV3-1 (or the pseudogene TRBV3-2) with TRBJ1-1; D not resolved. The V gene's germline CDR1 is LGHDT and CDR2 YNNKEL (reference sequence). Trimming shortened V by 0 bases and J by 6 bases, and 8 bases separated the two germline ends. CDR3 size: 13 residues.

This clone showed up just a few times. The chain couples TRBV27 to TRBJ1-5; 8 bases are shared with TRBD1. The V gene's germline CDR1 is MNHEY and CDR2 SMNVEV (reference sequence). Unmatched junction bases numbered 3, after V lost 1 base and J lost 4 bases. The CDR3 loop spans 15 amino acids. In nucleotides, the CDR3 is TGTGCCAGCAGTTTATTGACAGGGGCAAATCAGCCCCAGCATTTT. Translated, it gives CASSLLTGANQPQHF.

V gene TRBV3-1 (or the pseudogene TRBV3-2) combines with J gene TRBJ1-2; TRBD1 matches 9 bases. CDR1 is LGHDT, CDR2 YNNKEL, per germline (reference sequence). The CDR3 runs 15 residues. V lost 0 bases to trimming and J lost 2 bases; unmatched junction nucleotides: 1. CDR3 sequence reads: CASSQEGTGNYGYTF. CDR3 nucleotides: TGTGCCAGCAGCCAAGAAGGGACAGGGAACTATGGCTACACCTTC.

This rearrangement joins TRBV19 to TRBJ1-1, with no clear D. The CDR3 consists of 14 residues. V was clipped by 4 bases and J by 4 bases, with 13 bases between them. The germline V gene encodes CDR1 LNHDA and CDR2 SQIVND (reference sequence). This CDR3 is CASSTGLGSTEAFF. The CDR3 coding sequence is TGTGCCAGTAGTACTGGACTAGGGAGCACTGAAGCTTTCTTT.

This sequence joins TRBV7-8 and TRBJ1-5; D gene ambiguous. The germline V gene encodes CDR1 SGHVS and CDR2 FQNEAQ. The germline V and J ends were trimmed by 5 bases and 1 base, with 12 bases remaining between them. The CDR3 consists of 15 residues. The CDR3 sequence: CASSPSRVSNQPQHF. The CDR3 DNA follows: TGTGCCAGCAGCCCTTCTAGAGTAAGCAATCAGCCCCAGCATTTT.

The J gene is TRBJ2-1, the V gene TRBV12-3 or TRBV12-4; D unresolved. V shed 2 bases and J shed 7 bases, with 9 bases lying between them. The CDR3 runs to 13 residues. CDR3 region: CASSLSPPNEQFF. The CDR3 DNA follows: TGTGCCAGCAGTTTATCCCCCCCGAATGAGCAGTTCTTC.

The chain has TRBV6-1 and TRBJ2-3; 7 bases agree with TRBD2. The CDR3 runs 15 residues. With 3 bases clipped from V and 2 bases from J, the junction kept 5 bases outside the gene matches. Germline CDR1 and CDR2: MNHNS and SASEGT. The CDR3 loop reads CASSDLGGVTDTQYF. The CDR3 DNA follows: TGTGCCAGCAGTGACCTTGGGGGGGTCACAGATACGCAGTATTTT.

The CDR3 coding sequence is TGTGCCAGCAGTCAGTTAGCGGGGGGACAAGAGACCCAGTACTTC. It translates to CASSQLAGGQETQYF. The chain couples TRBV2 to TRBJ2-5; TRBD2 agrees at 10 bases. Trimming cost V 5 bases and J 2 bases; bases outside gene matches: 5. Germline V gives CDR1 SNHLY, CDR2 FYNNEI. The CDR3 spans 15 residues.

J is TRBJ1-3 and V is TRBV4-3, with TRBD1 identical over 7 bases. The J segment lost 6 bases and the V segment lost 0 bases, leaving 5 bases of the junction unmatched. This CDR3 is 15 amino acids long. Per germline, CDR1 LGHNA and CDR2 YSLEER. In DNA, the CDR3 is TGCGCCAGCAGCCAAGATAGGACAGGCGAAAACACCATATATTTT. Amino acid sequence: CASSQDRTGENTIYF.

The CDR3: CASSFGTGSEKLFF. For the CDR3, the DNA is TGTGCCAGCAGCTTCGGGACAGGGAGTGAAAAACTGTTTTTT. The chain carries TRBV7-2 and TRBJ1-4, with 9 bases fitting TRBD1. Germline V gene sequence: CDR1 SGHTA, CDR2 FQGNSA. With 3 bases clipped from V and 7 bases from J, the junction kept 3 bases outside the gene matches. The CDR3 runs to 14 residues.

This chain joins TRBV21-1 and TRBJ2-1; the tabulated D call, TRBD2, remains unverified against the DNA. TRBV21-1 is assigned pseudogene status. This CDR3 has 18 amino acids. CDR3 nucleotide sequence: TGTGCCAGCAGTGACGGACTAGCGGGGGGGACCTCTGGGAATGAGCAGTTCTTC. It yields the protein CASSDGLAGGTSGNEQFF.

The gene calls are TRBV28 and TRBJ2-7, with D perhaps TRBD2 (6 bases). There are 15 residues in the CDR3. V lost 7 bases and J 4 bases, leaving 20 bases between the germline ends. Germline CDR1 reads MDHEN; CDR2 reads SYDVKM. Here the CDR3 reads CASTEVGGRRYEQYF. The DNA for the CDR3 is TGTGCCAGCACCGAAGTGGGGGGTCGGCGGTACGAGCAGTACTTC.

The chain joins TRBV19 to TRBJ2-5; D perhaps matches TRBD2 (5 bases). Trimming stripped 1 base from V and 6 bases from J, with 12 bases between. CDR1 is LNHDA, CDR2 SQIVND, per germline (reference sequence). This CDR3 comprises 14 residues. The DNA for the CDR3 is TGTGCCAGTAGTATAGTCGCAGCGGATAAGACCCAGTACTTC. It translates to CASSIVAADKTQYF.

The chain joins TRBV19 to TRBJ1-3, with 8 bases lining up with TRBD1. The CDR3 sequence is 15 residues long. Unmatched junction bases numbered 7, after V lost 6 bases and J lost 3 bases. CDR1 LNHDA and CDR2 SQIVND come from the germline V gene (reference sequence). The CDR3 sequence: CASRQGAVVGNTIYF. The CDR3 bases are TGTGCCAGTAGGCAGGGGGCTGTTGTTGGAAACACCATATATTTT.

The chain joins TRBV5-8 to TRBJ1-2; 9 bases fit TRBD1. This CDR3 has 17 residues. The V gene's germline CDR1 is SGHTS and CDR2 YDEGEE. The trim removed 0 bases at V and 0 bases at J, leaving 6 bases unmatched. CDR3 coding DNA: TGTGCCAGCAGCTTGGTGGGGACAGGGAAGGCTAACTATGGCTACACCTTC. Its protein is CASSLVGTGKANYGYTF.